The clone carrying this TCR beta chain has at least ten counts. This sample is drawn from a study of metastatic and nonmetastatic thyroid tumors. V trimming: 3 bases; J trimming: 5 bases; junction bases outside the gene matches: 4. This CDR3 spans 15 amino acids. Germline V gives CDR1 MNHEY, CDR2 SVGAGI. TCRdb reprocessed the PCR reads via MiXCR. The sample holds just under 20,000 clones, 22% seen once. Patients were all untreated before their thyroid surgery. The sequencing input was tumor tissue. The source is a male donor with papillary thyroid cancer or a benign thyroid nodule (not recorded which). Some clones in this sample may be carry-over from other donors' samples. The chain combines TRBV6-5 with TRBJ1-6; TRBD1 matches at 7 bases. The CDR3 DNA follows: TGTGCCAGCAGTTATGGGGACAGTGATAATTCACCCCTCCACTTT. This gives the protein CASSYGDSDNSPLHF.